The T cell receptor (beta chain) described here comes from a study of cytomegalovirus exposure and HLA in healthy donors. In regard to this clone: Its antigen is undetermined.

The CDR3 extends over 13 amino acids. Germline V gene sequence: CDR1 SEHNR, CDR2 FQNEAQ (reference sequence). Trimming stripped 1 base from V and 8 bases from J, with 11 bases between. Whole-study results and caveats: As was reported, the classifier diagnosed cytomegalovirus status with high specificity and sensitivity. In vitro, three CMV-associated chains proved specific for CMV antigens. Of the V segments, some could not be distinguished, including TRBV6-2 and TRBV6-3, and were excluded.

Both 60 Vbeta primers and 13 Jbeta primers went into the PCR. TCRdb keeps only in-frame clones here, not all; method: immunoSEQ multiplex PCR. This table holds about 180,000 clones, 75% to 90% found once. The chain joins TRBV7-9 to TRBJ1-2; no reliable D call. This clonotype was sampled from a girl between 5 and 17 years old in good health and CMV-seropositive. The source material was PBMCs. Here the CDR3 DNA reads TGTGCCAGCAGCTTAGATTTCCGTCGGGGCTACACCTTC. Protein: CASSLDFRRGYTF.